The clone carrying this T cell receptor (beta chain) was recorded many times. Germline CDR1 MGHDK, CDR2 SYGVNS. V lost 1 base and J lost 7; bases outside the gene matches: 11. The CDR3 runs to 16 residues. Sequenced by immunoSEQ multiplex PCR; TCRdb stores in-frame clones only, minus some. The sample records under 55,000 clones, 70% to 90% being singletons. The data are from a study of blood T cell repertoires in COVID-19. About the research overall: Donors in the United States, Italy and Spain gave samples during acute or convalescent COVID-19. The cDNA or gDNA used as material had been derived from T cells, B-cell-depleted T cells, or PBMCs.

This receptor was identified in a human donor in a cohort sampled during active COVID-19. The sequenced material came from peripheral blood. The chain joins TRBV25-1 to TRBJ1-2; 8 bases match TRBD1. The CDR3 reads CASSELGATGEAGYTF. The DNA of the CDR3 is TGTGCCAGCAGTGAATTAGGAGCGACAGGGGAGGCTGGCTACACCTTC.